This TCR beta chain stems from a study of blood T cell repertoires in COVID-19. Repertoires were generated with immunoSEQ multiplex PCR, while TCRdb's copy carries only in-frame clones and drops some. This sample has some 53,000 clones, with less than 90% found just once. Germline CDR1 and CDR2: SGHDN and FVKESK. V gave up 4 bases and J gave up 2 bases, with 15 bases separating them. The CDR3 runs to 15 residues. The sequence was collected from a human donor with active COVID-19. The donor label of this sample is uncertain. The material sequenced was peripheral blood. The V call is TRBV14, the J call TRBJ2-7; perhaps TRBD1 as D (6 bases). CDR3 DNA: TGTGCCAGCAGCCTAGGACAGTTTAGAACCTACGAGCAGTACTTC. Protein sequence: CASSLGQFRTYEQYF.